The 28 T cell receptor beta chains reported below all come from one sample, sequenced in a study of T-cell memory formation after mild COVID-19. MiXCR was run by TCRdb on the 5' RACE reads, yielding one entry per CDR3 protein. The sample lists more than 350,000 distinct CDR3 sequences, around 21% seen once, with roughly an eighth in the top ten. Specimen: PBMCs or a T cell subset sorted from them (not recorded which). Receptor source: an adult woman who had mild COVID-19 (a few samples of this study predate the infection). Cell type and time point are not known.

The V and J genes are TRBV3-2 and TRBJ1-5. TRBV3-2 is deemed a pseudogene. CDR3 size: 14 residues. For the CDR3, the DNA is TGTGCCAGCAGCCCCCGTTGCGGCATCAAGCCCCAGCATTTT. Translated: CASSPRCGIKPQHF.

The gene calls are TRBV15 and TRBJ1-1; tentative D call: TRBD1 (5 bases). CDR3 size: 15 residues. V lost 3 bases and J 1 base, leaving 12 bases between the germline ends. Germline CDR1 is LNHNV and CDR2 is YYDKDF (reference sequence). The CDR3 sequence: CATSSFRERNTEAFF. The CDR3 DNA sequence: TGTGCCACCAGCAGCTTCAGGGAGAGGAACACTGAAGCTTTCTTT.

The rearrangement links TRBV15 to TRBJ2-5; 7 bases match TRBD2. Germline lookup yields CDR1 LNHNV and CDR2 YYDKDF (reference sequence). The CDR3 is 15 amino acids. V gave up 9 bases and J gave up 0 bases; unmatched junction bases: 10. The chain's CDR3 is CATSRDYDDQETQYF. The CDR3 region has the DNA TGTGCCACAAGCCGGGACTACGACGACCAAGAGACCCAGTACTTC. The entire variable domain, with the rest obtained from reference TRBV15 and TRBJ2-5, is as follows: DAMVIQNPRYQVTQFGKPVTLSCSQTLNHNVMYWYQQKSSQAPKLLFHYYDKDFNNEADTPDNFQSRRPNTSFCFLDIRSPGLGDTAMYLCATSRDYDDQETQYFGPGTRLLVL.

The V gene is TRBV4-1, the J gene TRBJ2-7; 11 bases agree with TRBD2. Trimming removed 0 bases from V and 4 bases from J; junction bases left unmatched: 11. Germline loops: CDR1 MGHRA, CDR2 YSYEKL. The CDR3 is made up of 18 amino acids. CDR3 region: CASSQDSLGTSGVYEQYF. The DNA for the CDR3 is TGCGCCAGCAGCCAAGATTCATTAGGGACTAGCGGAGTTTACGAGCAGTACTTC.

This rearrangement joins TRBV20-1 to TRBJ1-1; D is unclear. The V and J ends lost 2 bases and 2 bases respectively, with 15 bases between them. Germline assignment: CDR1 DFQATT and CDR2 SNEGSKA (reference sequence). The CDR3 spans 15 residues. DNA for the CDR3: TGCAGTGCTAGATTCGTGCGCGGCTACAACACTGAAGCTTTCTTT. Amino acids: CSARFVRGYNTEAFF.

This chain joins TRBV18 and TRBJ1-1; D gene unclear. Per the germline V gene, CDR1 is KGHSH and CDR2 is LQKENI. The CDR3 loop spans 13 amino acids. With 2 bases removed from V and 3 bases from J, the gap between germline ends came to 7 bases. The CDR3 DNA reads TGTGCCAGCTCACCAGTAGCGTACACTGAAGCTTTCTTT. Its protein product is CASSPVAYTEAFF.

The gene calls are TRBV24-1 and TRBJ2-2; D gene uncertain. The CDR3 runs to 14 residues. Germline V lookup: CDR1 KGHDR, CDR2 SFDVKD. V lost 1 base and J lost 10, with 12 bases in between. The CDR3, as DNA: TGTGCCACCAGTGATTTTTCCCCGGTTTCGGAGCTGTTTTTT. It translates to CATSDFSPVSELFF.

V gene TRBV9 combines with J gene TRBJ2-1; 12 positions agree with TRBD2. This CDR3 comprises 16 residues. Germline V CDR1 and CDR2: SGDLS, YYNGEE. V shed 0 bases and J 6 bases; nucleotides not matched to a gene: 4. The CDR3, as DNA: TGTGCCAGCAGCGTAGATCTAGCGGGAGGGCTCAATGAGCAGTTCTTC. This gives the protein CASSVDLAGGLNEQFF. The full variable domain, in which reference TRBV9 and TRBJ2-1 provide the parts outside the CDR3, is DSGVTQTPKHLITATGQRVTLRCSPRSGDLSVYWYQQSLDQGLQFLIQYYNGEERAKGNILERFSAQQFPDLHSELNLSSLELGDSALYFCASSVDLAGGLNEQFFGPGTRLTVL.

The chain links TRBV6-5 to TRBJ2-2, with a tentative D call TRBD1 (6 bases). This CDR3 region has 15 residues. Looked up from germline, CDR1 is MNHEY and CDR2 is SVGAGI. V was pared by 6 bases and J by 9 bases, with 20 bases between. The CDR3 loop reads CASSRNSDRPRELFF. CDR3 nucleotides: TGTGCCAGCAGCCGGAACTCAGACAGGCCAAGGGAGCTGTTTTTT.

CDR3 residues: CSTTGTGTGGYTF. CDR3 nucleotide sequence: TGCAGTACAACCGGGACAGGAACAGGGGGCTACACCTTC. The gene calls are TRBV20-1 and TRBJ1-2, with 8 bases lining up with TRBD1. J lost 8 bases, V lost 8 bases, and 13 bases had no gene match. Germline V gene data show CDR1 as DFQATT and CDR2 as SNEGSKA (reference sequence). This CDR3 has 13 residues.

The rearrangement joins TRBV7-3 to TRBJ1-2; D unclear. CDR3 length: 12 amino acids. Germline CDR1 SGHTA, CDR2 FQGTGA. The ends were cut back, 1 base at V and 13 bases at J, with 13 bases in the middle. The CDR3 region is CASSLSPPSATF. In DNA form, the CDR3 reads TGTGCCAGCAGCTTAAGTCCGCCCAGTGCCACCTTC. The full variable domain, rest sourced from reference TRBV7-3 and TRBJ1-2, is GAGVSQTPSNKVTEKGKYVELRCDPISGHTALYWYRQSLGQGPEFLIYFQGTGAADDSGLPNDRFFAVRPEGSVSTLKIQRTERGDSAVYLCASSLSPPSATFGSGTRLTVV.

The gene calls are TRBV12-3 or TRBV12-4 and TRBJ1-2, with D uncertain. Trimming shortened V by 6 bases and J by 5 bases, and 13 bases separated the two germline ends. This CDR3 is 13 amino acids long. The CDR3 region has the DNA TGTGCCAGCAGCCGAAACGGAGGGTATGGCTACACCTTC. Protein: CASSRNGGYGYTF.

The chain is built from TRBV2 and TRBJ2-5; 7 nucleotides align to TRBD1. V lost 3 bases and J lost 2; bases outside the gene matches: 3. The CDR3 consists of 14 residues. Germline CDR1 SNHLY, CDR2 FYNNEI. The CDR3 region has the DNA TGTGCCAGCAGTGACCGACAGGGACAAGAGACCCAGTACTTC. Amino acids: CASSDRQGQETQYF.

The chain links TRBV5-6 to TRBJ1-4; tentatively, D is TRBD1 (5 bases). Trimming pared 4 bases from V and 3 bases from J, leaving 16 bases between. Germline CDR1 reads SGHDT; CDR2 reads YYEEEE. This CDR3 has 16 residues. The CDR3 spells CASSLPGGGANEKLFF. CDR3 nucleotides: TGTGCCAGCAGCCTCCCGGGGGGGGGAGCTAATGAAAAACTGTTTTTT.

The chain has TRBV24-1 and TRBJ2-3; 8 bases map to TRBD1. Germline CDR1 is KGHDR and CDR2 is SFDVKD. V trimming: 2 bases; J trimming: 1 base; junction bases outside the gene matches: 1. The CDR3 has 15 residues. In nucleotides, the CDR3 is TGTGCCACCAGTGATTGGACAGGGCGCACAGATACGCAGTATTTT. Translation: CATSDWTGRTDTQYF.

This clonotype has ten or more counts. The chain carries TRBV5-5 and TRBJ1-1; a weak D match, TRBD1 (5 bases). This CDR3 has 14 residues. The V gene's germline CDR1 is SGHKS and CDR2 YYEKEE (reference sequence). V lost 0 bases to trimming and J lost 0 bases, with 6 bases between them. Written as DNA, the CDR3 is TGTGCCAGCAGCTTGGCGACAGTGAACACTGAAGCTTTCTTT. The encoded protein is CASSLATVNTEAFF.

This clonotype was seen many times. The V call is TRBV6-2 or TRBV6-3, the J call TRBJ2-1, with D uncertain. V lost 7 bases to trimming and J lost 4 bases, with 5 bases between them. The CDR3 sequence is 11 residues long. The germline V gene encodes CDR1 MNHEY and CDR2 SVGEGT. In DNA, the CDR3 is TGTGCCAGCAAGAAATACAATGAGCAGTTCTTC. It specifies CASKKYNEQFF.

The genes are TRBV29-1 and TRBJ1-1; D gene ambiguous. The germline V and J ends were trimmed by 3 bases and 4 bases, with 12 bases remaining between them. The CDR3 spans 13 residues. Germline CDR1 SQVTM, CDR2 ANQGSEA. This CDR3 reads CSVDPPRGTEAFF. In nucleotides, the CDR3 is TGCAGCGTTGATCCCCCCCGGGGCACTGAAGCTTTCTTT.

In this sample, this clonotype turned up many times. This chain uses TRBV20-1 with TRBJ2-1; D not certain. Trimming cost V 5 bases and J 1 base, with 6 bases left between them. The CDR3 is made up of 12 amino acids. From germline, CDR1 is DFQATT and CDR2 SNEGSKA (reference sequence). DNA for the CDR3: TGCAGTGCTCCCCGATCCTACAATGAGCAGTTCTTC. Its translation: CSAPRSYNEQFF.

This clonotype has only a few counts. The CDR3 loop reads CASSILAYTYNEQFF. For the CDR3, the DNA is TGTGCCAGCAGTATACTAGCGTACACCTACAATGAGCAGTTCTTC. The genes are TRBV6-5 and TRBJ2-1; 7 nucleotides align to TRBD2. The CDR3 consists of 15 residues. Per germline, CDR1 MNHEY and CDR2 SVGAGI. V was clipped by 5 bases and J by 2 bases; unmatched bases: 6.

This clonotype was recorded many times. The J gene is TRBJ1-4, the V gene TRBV9; D remains ambiguous. The CDR3 spans 13 residues. The V end was cut by 2 bases, the J end by 8 bases, with 10 bases between. Germline V lookup: CDR1 SGDLS, CDR2 YYNGEE. The CDR3 sequence is CASSVGAWEKLFF. The CDR3 region has the DNA TGTGCCAGCAGCGTCGGCGCTTGGGAAAAACTGTTTTTT.

This clonotype occurred a few times. This chain connects TRBV14 to TRBJ1-1; D remains unclear. Germline lookup yields CDR1 SGHDN and CDR2 FVKESK. The length of the CDR3 is 12 residues. V was clipped by 1 base and J by 4 bases, with 4 bases between them. The CDR3 sequence is CASSQAVTEAFF. The DNA of the CDR3 is TGTGCCAGCAGCCAAGCTGTCACTGAAGCTTTCTTT.

The chain employs TRBV7-2 and TRBJ1-2, with 8 bases matching TRBD1. Germline CDR1 reads SGHTA; CDR2 reads FQGNSA. The trim removed 5 bases at V and 3 bases at J, leaving 8 bases unmatched. The CDR3 runs to 15 residues. The CDR3 DNA is TGTGCCAGCAGCCCAGGACAGGGAGTCTACTATGGCTACACCTTC. It yields the protein CASSPGQGVYYGYTF.

J is TRBJ2-1 and V is TRBV12-3 or TRBV12-4; D is unresolved. V lost 7 bases and J lost 7, with 11 bases in between. The CDR3 contains 12 residues. CDR3 bases: TGTGCCAGCACCTTATGGGGAAATGAGCAGTTCTTC. This sequence encodes CASTLWGNEQFF.

This chain's CDR3 is CASILTGAGELFF. The CDR3 DNA follows: TGTGCCAGCATCCTGACGGGGGCCGGGGAGCTGTTTTTT. This chain joins TRBV7-8 and TRBJ2-2, with a weak D call TRBD2 (6 bases). Germline V gene data show CDR1 as SGHVS and CDR2 as FQNEAQ. This CDR3 comprises 13 residues. V lost 7 bases and J 6 bases, leaving 12 bases between the germline ends.

This clonotype was counted only a few times. V gene TRBV6-5 combines with J gene TRBJ2-7; 7 bases map to TRBD2. CDR1 and CDR2 (germline): MNHEY, SVGAGI. Trimming removed 2 bases from V and 0 bases from J; junction bases left unmatched: 10. The length of the CDR3 is 17 residues. CDR3 protein: CASSYIRTRTLSYEQYF. Written as DNA, the CDR3 is TGTGCCAGCAGTTACATACGGACTAGGACCCTCTCCTACGAGCAGTACTTC.

This clonotype was seen more than once but under ten times. The chain has TRBV7-2 and TRBJ2-5, with D possibly TRBD1 on 5 matching bases. The germline V gene encodes CDR1 SGHTA and CDR2 FQGNSA. The CDR3 spans 15 residues. V was pared by 2 bases and J by 4 bases, with 14 bases between. This CDR3 is CASSLYQGVVETQYF. DNA for the CDR3: TGTGCCAGCAGCTTATACCAAGGGGTAGTAGAGACCCAGTACTTC.

The chain recombines TRBV6-5 with TRBJ2-3; D perhaps matches TRBD1 (5 bases). The CDR3 has 15 residues. V gave up 6 bases and J gave up 5 bases, with 18 bases separating them. CDR1 is MNHEY and CDR2 is SVGAGI in the germline V gene. DNA of the CDR3: TGTGCCAGCAGACGTAACCAGGGAATAGGAGATACGCAGTATTTT. Translation gives CASRRNQGIGDTQYF.